This entry lists 24 T cell receptor beta chains sequenced from one sample in a study of post-analysis software for immune sequencing data. These receptors have no identified antigens. The study's findings and limits: Five or six TRBV segments appeared more often in patients than in controls, and TRBV5-6, TRBV5-1 and TRBV20-1 were among these.

Each TCR beta cDNA library carried unique molecular identifiers. TCRdb used MiXCR to reprocess the PCR reads, holding one entry per CDR3 protein. The top ten clones hold 4.9% of a sample with 650,000 to 850,000 distinct CDR3 sequences, more than 45% of them seen once. The sequencing sample was made of blood. These receptor sequences come from a girl aged 10 to 17 with multiple sclerosis.

The DNA of the CDR3 is TGTGCCAGCAGTCCCAGACAGGGCCTTACCGCCTACGAGCAGTTCTTC. As protein: CASSPRQGLTAYEQFF. This sequence joins TRBV7-6 and TRBJ2-1; 7 nucleotides line up with TRBD1. Trimming cost V 6 bases and J 10 bases; bases outside gene matches: 18. The CDR3 contains 16 residues. The germline V gene encodes CDR1 SGHVS and CDR2 FNYEAQ.

The chain links TRBV25-1 to TRBJ1-4; no reliable D call. This CDR3 has 13 residues. V dropped 3 bases and J dropped 8 bases, with 10 bases sitting between them. Germline CDR1 reads MGHDK; CDR2 reads SYGVNS. CDR3 residues: CASSDSGKEKLFF. In DNA form, the CDR3 reads TGTGCCAGCAGTGATTCGGGAAAAGAAAAACTGTTTTTT.

The CDR3 reads CASSNQKKGLAYEQYF. CDR3 coding DNA: TGTGCCAGCAGCAATCAAAAAAAAGGTCTGGCCTACGAGCAGTACTTC. V and J are TRBV5-6 and TRBJ2-7; D is unresolved. Germline loops: CDR1 SGHDT, CDR2 YYEEEE. The CDR3 loop spans 16 amino acids. The V end was cut by 4 bases, the J end by 2 bases, with 19 bases between.

The J gene is TRBJ2-7, the V gene TRBV30; 8 positions agree with TRBD1. CDR3 length: 13 amino acids. Germline lookup yields CDR1 GTSNPN and CDR2 SVGIG (reference sequence). The ends lost 1 base at V and 4 bases at J; junction bases unmatched: 3. The CDR3 loop reads CAWSGTGLYEQYF. The DNA of the CDR3 is TGTGCCTGGAGTGGGACAGGGCTGTACGAGCAGTACTTC.

The V gene is TRBV10-3, the J gene TRBJ2-5, with 11 bases aligning to TRBD2. This CDR3 contains 15 residues. The V gene end was trimmed by 6 bases and the J gene end by 2 bases; junction bases not matched to a gene: 5. Germline loops: CDR1 ENHRY, CDR2 SYGVKD. The DNA of the CDR3 is TGTGCCATCAGCACCGGGACTAGCGGACAAGAGACCCAGTACTTC. This sequence encodes CAISTGTSGQETQYF.

With respect to this clonotype: Germline and junction disagree at one end, which may indicate a read error. This rearrangement joins TRBV7-2 to TRBJ2-1; 7 bases fit TRBD1. Germline V lookup: CDR1 SGHTA, CDR2 FQGNSA. There are 15 residues in the CDR3. The CDR3, as DNA: TGTGCCGGCAGCTTCGTGACAGGGCAGGACAATGAGCAGTTCTTC. Residues: CAGSFVTGQDNEQFF.

The sample holds a few counts of this clonotype. The chain employs TRBV6-5 and TRBJ1-4, with D uncertain. Germline lookup yields CDR1 MNHEY and CDR2 SVGAGI. This CDR3 spans 16 amino acids. V lost 3 bases and J lost 11, with 22 bases in between. The CDR3 protein is CASSYEVPPIGGKLFF. The CDR3 nucleotides read TGTGCCAGCAGTTATGAGGTTCCCCCCATTGGTGGGAAACTGTTTTTT.

This sequence joins TRBV20-1 and TRBJ2-5; 16 bases match TRBD2. The tail of the sequence fits TRBJ2-7 better, so the J call may be wrong. The CDR3 totals 16 residues. Germline V gives CDR1 DFQATT, CDR2 SNEGSKA (reference sequence). The CDR3 coding sequence is TGCAGTGCTAGGGGGGGACTAGCGGGAGGGCCGAGCGAGCAGTACTTC. This encodes CSARGGLAGGPSEQYF.

V is TRBV6-5 and J is TRBJ2-7; possible D gene TRBD1, 6 bases. The V end lost 5 bases, the J end lost 0 bases, and 14 bases lay between the germline ends. The CDR3 is 15 amino acids. The germline V gene encodes CDR1 MNHEY and CDR2 SVGAGI. This CDR3 is CASSTGGEGSYEQYF. The CDR3 region has the DNA TGTGCCAGCAGTACTGGGGGCGAAGGCTCCTACGAGCAGTACTTC.

The chain recombines TRBV12-3 or TRBV12-4 with TRBJ2-5; D is tentatively TRBD1 or TRBD2 (6 bases each). The J call may be faulty, since TRBJ2-7 better matches the DNA end. The CDR3 consists of 14 residues. CDR3 sequence (DNA): TGTGCCAGCAGTTTAGGGGGGGCTATTTACGAGCAGTACTTC. It yields the protein CASSLGGAIYEQYF.

This chain connects TRBV4-2 to TRBJ1-2; D possibly corresponds to TRBD1 (5 bases). Trimming took off 1 base at V and 4 bases at J, with 10 bases between the two ends. The CDR3 consists of 14 residues. In germline, CDR1 is LGHNA, CDR2 YNFKEQ. The CDR3 region has the DNA TGTGCCAGCAGCCAAGGAGGGAGGGGCTATGGCTACACCTTC. Translation: CASSQGGRGYGYTF.

This clonotype was found once. The chain joins TRBV30 to TRBJ2-1; 10 bases are a match to TRBD1. Germline lookup yields CDR1 GTSNPN and CDR2 SVGIG (reference sequence). J was trimmed by 12 bases and V by 0 bases; bases with no gene match: 5. The CDR3 has 13 amino acids. Here the CDR3 reads CAWSVKTGGLQFF. The CDR3 DNA follows: TGTGCCTGGAGTGTTAAGACAGGGGGCTTGCAGTTCTTC.

The chain links TRBV29-1 to TRBJ2-1, with D uncertain. Germline CDR1 is SQVTM and CDR2 is ANQGSEA. The CDR3 runs 11 residues. V lost 0 bases, J lost 9 bases, and 6 bases lay in between. The CDR3, as DNA: TGCAGCGTTGAAGAAGTGGGTGAGCAGTTCTTC. Its protein product is CSVEEVGEQFF.

This sequence joins TRBV7-9 and TRBJ2-7; D possibly corresponds to TRBD1 (6 bases). Per the germline V gene, CDR1 is SEHNR and CDR2 is FQNEAQ (reference sequence). The length of the CDR3 is 14 residues. V dropped 1 base and J dropped 9 bases, with 16 bases sitting between them. The DNA for the CDR3 is TGTGCCAGCAGCTTAGGAGGGCAGGGGAATGGGCAGTACTTC. It encodes CASSLGGQGNGQYF. Using reference TRBV7-9 and TRBJ2-7 for the parts outside the CDR3, the full variable domain is DTGVSQNPRHKITKRGQNVTFRCDPISEHNRLYWYRQTLGQGPEFLTYFQNEAQLEKSRLLSDRFSAERPKGSFSTLEIQRTEQGDSAMYLCASSLGGQGNGQYFGPGTRLTVT.

The chain couples TRBV15 to TRBJ1-1; a weak D match, TRBD1 (6 bases). CDR1 and CDR2 from the germline V gene are LNHNV and YYDKDF (reference sequence). Trimming removed 5 bases at V and 3 bases at J, with 16 bases between. The CDR3 consists of 15 residues. The CDR3 region is CATSSFTGMDTEAFF. The CDR3 DNA is TGTGCCACCAGCTCCTTCACAGGGATGGACACTGAAGCTTTCTTT.

About this clonotype: Relative to the germline gene, one junction end is altered; a read error may explain this. This sequence joins TRBV9 and TRBJ1-5; D is unresolved. Germline V gene lookup returns CDR1 SGDLS and CDR2 YYNGEE. CDR3 size: 15 residues. CDR3 amino acids: CASSVSPDSNQPQHF. CDR3 DNA: TGCGCCAGCAGCGTATCTCCTGATAGCAATCAGCCCCAGCATTTT.

This clonotype occurred a few times. V usage is TRBV7-2 and J usage is TRBJ2-5, with D tentatively TRBD1 or TRBD2 (5 bases each). The CDR3 runs to 15 residues. The V end lost 0 bases, the J end lost 1 base, and 9 bases lay between the germline ends. Germline V gene lookup returns CDR1 SGHTA and CDR2 FQGNSA. This chain's CDR3 is CASSLAFGGQETQYF. For the CDR3, the DNA is TGTGCCAGCAGCTTAGCTTTTGGGGGCCAAGAGACCCAGTACTTC. The full variable domain, with the rest looked up from reference TRBV7-2 and TRBJ2-5, is GAGVSQSPSNKVTEKGKDVELRCDPISGHTALYWYRQSLGQGLEFLIYFQGNSAPDKSGLPSDRFSAERTGGSVSTLTIQRTQQEDSAVYLCASSLAFGGQETQYFGPGTRLLVL.

This clonotype was seen more than once but under ten times. This chain uses TRBV20-1 with TRBJ2-3; TRBD2 matches at 7 bases. V was clipped by 0 bases and J by 2 bases; unmatched bases: 5. The CDR3 covers 15 residues. Germline CDR1 reads DFQATT; CDR2 reads SNEGSKA (reference sequence). This CDR3 is CSARDPLAATDTQYF. The CDR3 nucleotides read TGCAGTGCTAGAGATCCCCTAGCGGCCACAGATACGCAGTATTTT.

The chain links TRBV6-1 to TRBJ2-1; unclear D gene. CDR1 is MNHNS, CDR2 SASEGT, per germline. The CDR3 spans 16 residues. V was shortened by 6 bases and J by 9 bases, with 24 bases between the two germline ends. The CDR3 nucleotides read TGTGCCAGCAGCCCGAATGCCCCTATTCTCCCGGGTGAGCAGTTCTTC. The encoded protein is CASSPNAPILPGEQFF.

The chain's CDR3 is CASSFTERASNEQFF. CDR3 nucleotides: TGTGCCAGCAGTTTCACAGAGAGAGCCAGCAATGAGCAGTTCTTC. The rearrangement links TRBV12-3 or TRBV12-4 to TRBJ2-1; D ambiguous. The V and J ends lost 3 bases and 6 bases respectively, with 15 bases between them. The CDR3 loop spans 15 amino acids.

The CDR3 DNA sequence: TGCGCCAGCAGGTTAACTAGCTCGGAGCGGTACGAGCAGTACTTC. Translating gives CASRLTSSERYEQYF. The genes are TRBV5-1 and TRBJ2-7; D may be TRBD2 (6 bases). The CDR3 contains 15 residues. V lost 5 bases and J 4 bases, leaving 19 bases between the germline ends. Germline V gene sequence: CDR1 SGHRS, CDR2 YFSETQ.

This clonotype was counted only a few times. This sequence joins TRBV10-3 and TRBJ2-2, with D possibly TRBD1 on 6 matching bases. Germline CDR1 reads ENHRY; CDR2 reads SYGVKD. The CDR3 length is 15 residues. V lost 8 bases and J lost 3, with 16 bases in between. Written as DNA, the CDR3 is TGTGCCATCGGGGGACACCTTGGGTACACCGGGGAGCTGTTTTTT. This encodes CAIGGHLGYTGELFF.

The V call is TRBV20-1, the J call TRBJ2-3; TRBD2 matches at 12 bases. With V trimmed by 3 bases and J by 5 bases, 12 bases remained unmatched. This CDR3 is 17 amino acids long. CDR1 and CDR2 (germline): DFQATT, SNEGSKA (reference sequence). CDR3 in amino acids: CSASLAGALAGGDTQYF. The CDR3, as DNA: TGCAGTGCTAGCCTTGCGGGAGCACTAGCGGGGGGAGATACGCAGTATTTT.

The chain links TRBV6-1 to TRBJ2-4, with D possibly being TRBD1 or TRBD2 (6 bases each). Germline lookup yields CDR1 MNHNS and CDR2 SASEGT. This CDR3 comprises 16 residues. V was cut by 4 bases and J by 10 bases, with 23 bases left in between. The CDR3 here is CASSAKGGTLTSIQYF. CDR3 coding DNA: TGTGCCAGCAGTGCCAAGGGGGGAACCCTAACGAGTATTCAGTACTTC.